One and the same sample provided the 17 T cell receptor beta chains below, sequenced in a study of spatial heterogeneity in lung cancer. From the 5' RACE reads, TCRdb called clonotypes with MiXCR, one entry per CDR3 protein. The sample holds almost 75,000 distinct CDR3 sequences, 13% seen once. Documented time point: sample taken at primary tumor resection. Unsorted tumor, nontumor lung tissue or cryopreserved PBMC supplied the whole RNA. The sample in question was PBMCs, obtained at surgery. The source of these receptors is a male donor with early-stage non-small cell lung cancer.

V gene TRBV7-2 combines with J gene TRBJ2-1, with TRBD1 matching over 8 bases. Germline CDR1 is SGHTA and CDR2 is FQGNSA. V trimming: 0 bases; J trimming: 9 bases; junction bases outside the gene matches: 1. The CDR3 consists of 13 residues. CDR3 nucleotide sequence: TGTGCCAGCAGCTTAGCCGGACAGGGTGAGCAGTTCTTC. It yields the protein CASSLAGQGEQFF.

This clonotype has a handful of counts. This sequence joins TRBV18 and TRBJ2-1; 7 bases match TRBD1. Germline assignment: CDR1 KGHSH and CDR2 LQKENI. Trimming cost V 10 bases and J 9 bases; bases outside gene matches: 9. This CDR3 comprises 12 residues. CDR3 protein: CAIPDRKGEQFF. The DNA of the CDR3 is TGTGCCATCCCGGACAGGAAAGGTGAGCAGTTCTTC.

This clonotype was counted many times. The gene calls are TRBV6-1 and TRBJ1-2; D remains unclear. The germline gives CDR1 MNHNS, CDR2 SASEGT. The CDR3 runs 14 residues. The V end lost 5 bases, the J end lost 4 bases, and 14 bases lay between the germline ends. The CDR3 DNA follows: TGTGCCAGCAGTCGCCAAGGTACTCTCTATGGCTACACCTTC. Encoded protein: CASSRQGTLYGYTF.

This clonotype was picked up a small number of times. The gene calls are TRBV5-1 and TRBJ1-4; 8 bases are shared with TRBD1. CDR1 and CDR2 from the germline V gene are SGHRS and YFSETQ. With V trimmed by 4 bases and J by 0 bases, 5 bases remained unmatched. This CDR3 is 16 amino acids long. The CDR3 protein is CASSPGTGATNEKLFF. In DNA form, the CDR3 reads TGCGCCAGCAGCCCCGGGACAGGAGCAACTAATGAAAAACTGTTTTTT. Complete variable domain (other parts from reference TRBV5-1 and TRBJ1-4): KAGVTQTPRYLIKTRGQQVTLSCSPISGHRSVSWYQQTPGQGLQFLFEYFSETQRNKGNFPGRFSGRQFSNSRSEMNVSTLELGDSALYLCASSPGTGATNEKLFFGSGTQLSVL.

CDR3 protein: CATSRDLPGQGYGYTF. The CDR3 nucleotides read TGTGCCACCAGCAGAGATCTCCCGGGACAAGGCTATGGCTACACCTTC. This chain joins TRBV15 and TRBJ1-2; a weak D match, TRBD1 (6 bases). CDR1 and CDR2 (germline): LNHNV, YYDKDF (reference sequence). The CDR3 has 16 residues. Trimming stripped 0 bases from V and 4 bases from J, with 15 bases between.

This clonotype has a handful of counts. The genes are TRBV27 and TRBJ1-2; tentative D call: TRBD1 (6 bases). V was shortened by 4 bases and J by 2 bases, with 14 bases between the two germline ends. The CDR3 totals 15 residues. Germline loops: CDR1 MNHEY, CDR2 SMNVEV (reference sequence). CDR3 loop: CASSSPAQGNYGYTF. CDR3 nucleotide sequence: TGTGCCAGCAGTTCCCCCGCACAGGGCAACTATGGCTACACCTTC.

This clonotype was picked up a small number of times. CDR3 in amino acids: CASHPYAIGNTEAFF. CDR3 bases: TGTGCCAGCCACCCCTATGCCATAGGGAACACTGAAGCTTTCTTT. The chain joins TRBV27 to TRBJ1-1; D gene uncertain. Trimming pared 8 bases from V and 1 base from J, leaving 17 bases between. This CDR3 is built from 15 residues. Per germline, CDR1 MNHEY and CDR2 SMNVEV (reference sequence).

This clonotype was seen ten or more times. The chain uses TRBV12-3 or TRBV12-4 and TRBJ1-2; D gene unclear. V dropped 5 bases and J dropped 8 bases, with 9 bases sitting between them. The CDR3 consists of 11 residues. CDR3 sequence: CASSPGVGYTF. Written as DNA, the CDR3 is TGTGCCAGCAGTCCCGGGGTAGGCTACACCTTC.

This clonotype has only a few counts. This chain connects TRBV7-9 to TRBJ2-7; D might be TRBD1 (6 bases). The CDR3 has 14 residues. The germline gives CDR1 SEHNR, CDR2 FQNEAQ (reference sequence). V lost 4 bases and J lost 2, with 12 bases in between. The CDR3, as DNA: TGTGCCAGCAGCTCTAGACAGGCCCCCTACGAGCAGTACTTC. The encoded protein is CASSSRQAPYEQYF.

There are a few counts of this clonotype. CDR3 region: CASSVSYGYTF. CDR3 coding DNA: TGTGCCAGCAGTGTATCATATGGCTACACCTTC. The gene calls are TRBV2 and TRBJ1-2; no clear D. The CDR3 sequence is 11 residues long. Trimming cost V 4 bases and J 5 bases, with 5 bases left between them. Germline V gene sequence: CDR1 SNHLY, CDR2 FYNNEI.

The chain joins TRBV7-9 to TRBJ2-7, with D perhaps given as TRBD1 or TRBD2 (5 bases each). V was pared by 4 bases and J by 13 bases, with 20 bases between. Germline CDR1 is SEHNR and CDR2 is FQNEAQ (reference sequence). The CDR3 has 13 amino acids. CDR3 nucleotide sequence: TGTGCCAGCAGCTCCGGGGACCTAAGGGACCCTTACTTC. Translated: CASSSGDLRDPYF. The variable domain in full, with the rest retrieved from reference TRBV7-9 and TRBJ2-7, is DTGVSQNPRHKITKRGQNVTFRCDPISEHNRLYWYRQTLGQGPEFLTYFQNEAQLEKSRLLSDRFSAERPKGSFSTLEIQRTEQGDSAMYLCASSSGDLRDPYFGPGTRLTVT.

The chain uses TRBV10-3 and TRBJ2-6, with D perhaps matching TRBD1 (7 bases). In germline, CDR1 is ENHRY, CDR2 SYGVKD. The CDR3 totals 15 residues. V gave up 7 bases and J gave up 3 bases, with 13 bases separating them. The CDR3, as DNA: TGTGCCATCACCCCAGGGGGGATTGGGGCCAACGTCCTGACTTTC. Translation gives CAITPGGIGANVLTF.

This chain uses TRBV5-4 with TRBJ1-1; D is unclear. This CDR3 has 15 residues. Germline V lookup: CDR1 SGHNT, CDR2 YYREEE (reference sequence). The germline V and J ends were trimmed by 0 bases and 2 bases, with 11 bases remaining between them. The CDR3 sequence: CASSLGAGSNTEAFF. DNA of the CDR3: TGTGCCAGCAGCTTGGGGGCGGGAAGCAACACTGAAGCTTTCTTT.

This clonotype was counted a few times. The chain couples TRBV20-1 to TRBJ2-7; 7 bases map to TRBD1. Germline-derived CDR1 and CDR2 are DFQATT and SNEGSKA (reference sequence). The CDR3 sequence is 14 residues long. J was trimmed by 3 bases and V by 6 bases; bases with no gene match: 11. In DNA, the CDR3 is TGCAGTGCATTCAGGGGGACAGACGGCTACGAGCAGTACTTC. Translating it yields CSAFRGTDGYEQYF.

The sample holds a few counts of this clonotype. The genes are TRBV7-2 and TRBJ2-5, with D perhaps matching TRBD1 (6 bases). Trimming removed 5 bases at V and 3 bases at J, with 13 bases between. Germline CDR1 is SGHTA and CDR2 is FQGNSA. The CDR3 is made up of 14 amino acids. This chain's CDR3 is CASSEWTEEETQYF. CDR3 coding DNA: TGTGCCAGCAGCGAGTGGACAGAGGAAGAGACCCAGTACTTC.

This clonotype was recorded at least ten times. The chain employs TRBV11-3 and TRBJ2-1, with 8 positions matching TRBD2. Trimming removed 6 bases from V and 4 bases from J; junction bases left unmatched: 8. Germline CDR1 SGHNT, CDR2 YENEEA. This CDR3 region has 15 residues. The CDR3 sequence is CASSVLAAAYNEQFF. The CDR3 region has the DNA TGTGCCAGCAGTGTACTAGCGGCCGCTTACAATGAGCAGTTCTTC.

This clonotype occurred a few times. The CDR3 here is CASSQGQASGNTIYF. The CDR3 DNA sequence: TGTGCCAGCAGCCAAGGACAGGCCTCTGGAAACACCATATATTTT. The chain carries TRBV3-1 and TRBJ1-3; maybe TRBD1 (6 bases). The germline V gene has CDR1 LGHDT and CDR2 YNNKEL (reference sequence). V shed 1 base and J shed 0 bases, with 7 bases lying between them. The CDR3 runs 15 residues.